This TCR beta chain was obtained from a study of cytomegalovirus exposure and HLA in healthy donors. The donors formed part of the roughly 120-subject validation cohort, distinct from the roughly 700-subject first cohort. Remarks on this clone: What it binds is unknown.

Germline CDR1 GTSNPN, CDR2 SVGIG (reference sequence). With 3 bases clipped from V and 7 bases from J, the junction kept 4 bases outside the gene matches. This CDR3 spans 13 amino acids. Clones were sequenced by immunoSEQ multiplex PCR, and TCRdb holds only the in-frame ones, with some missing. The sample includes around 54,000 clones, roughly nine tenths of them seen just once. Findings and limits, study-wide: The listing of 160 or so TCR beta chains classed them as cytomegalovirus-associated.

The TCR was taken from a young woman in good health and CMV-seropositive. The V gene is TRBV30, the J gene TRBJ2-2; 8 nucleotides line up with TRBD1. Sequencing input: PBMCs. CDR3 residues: CAWSRGLGGELFF. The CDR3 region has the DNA TGTGCCTGGAGCAGGGGGCTTGGCGGGGAGCTGTTTTTT.